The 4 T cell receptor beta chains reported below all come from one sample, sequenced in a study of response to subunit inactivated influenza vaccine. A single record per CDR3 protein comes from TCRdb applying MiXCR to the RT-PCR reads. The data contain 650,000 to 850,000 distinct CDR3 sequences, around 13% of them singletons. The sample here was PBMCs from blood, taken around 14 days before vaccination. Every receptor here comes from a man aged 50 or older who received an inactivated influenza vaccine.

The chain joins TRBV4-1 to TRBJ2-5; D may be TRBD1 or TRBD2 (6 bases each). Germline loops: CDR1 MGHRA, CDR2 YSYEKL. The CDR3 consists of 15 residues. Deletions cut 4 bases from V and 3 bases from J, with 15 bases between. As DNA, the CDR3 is TGCGCCAGCAGCCGAAAAGGGGGACTGGAAGAGACCCAGTACTTC. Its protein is CASSRKGGLEETQYF.

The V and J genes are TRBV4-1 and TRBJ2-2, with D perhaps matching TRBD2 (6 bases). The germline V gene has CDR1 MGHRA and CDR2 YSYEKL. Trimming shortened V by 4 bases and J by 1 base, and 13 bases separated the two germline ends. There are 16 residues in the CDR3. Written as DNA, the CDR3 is TGCGCCAGCAGCCTCATTGGGACTCAGAACACCGGGGAGCTGTTTTTT. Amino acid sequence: CASSLIGTQNTGELFF.

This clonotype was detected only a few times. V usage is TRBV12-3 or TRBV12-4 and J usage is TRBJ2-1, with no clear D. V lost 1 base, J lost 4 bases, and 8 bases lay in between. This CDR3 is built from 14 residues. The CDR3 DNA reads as TGTGCCAGCAGTTTAGACTCGCGATACAATGAGCAGTTCTTC. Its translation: CASSLDSRYNEQFF.

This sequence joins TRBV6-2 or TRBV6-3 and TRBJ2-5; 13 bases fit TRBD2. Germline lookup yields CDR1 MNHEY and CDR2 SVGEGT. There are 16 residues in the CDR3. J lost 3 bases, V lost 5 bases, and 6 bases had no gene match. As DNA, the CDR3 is TGTGCCAGCAGTAACCTGGGGACTAGCGGGGAAGAGACCCAGTACTTC. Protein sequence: CASSNLGTSGEETQYF.